One and the same sample provided the 28 T cell receptor beta chains below, sequenced in a study of blood T cell repertoires in COVID-19. Assay: immunoSEQ multiplex PCR; the TCRdb copy retains only in-frame clones and omits some. The table has about 400,000 clones, approximately 89% seen once. The specimen was PBMCs or T cells enriched from blood (not recorded which). The origin of the receptors is a man aged 40-49 years in a cohort exposed to, infected with or recovered from COVID-19 (not recorded which).

The chain joins TRBV7-2 to TRBJ2-5; TRBD2 might be the D (5 bases). V was pared by 0 bases and J by 2 bases, with 13 bases between. Germline values: CDR1 SGHTA, CDR2 FQGNSA. The CDR3 spans 16 residues. CDR3 protein: CASSLAPWRRQETQYF. The DNA for the CDR3 is TGTGCCAGCAGCTTAGCTCCCTGGAGGAGACAAGAGACCCAGTACTTC.

The V call is TRBV12-5, the J call TRBJ1-1; 8 bases match TRBD1. CDR3 length: 11 amino acids. CDR1 LGHNT and CDR2 FRNRAP come from the germline V gene. Trimming at V came to 6 bases and at J to 8 bases, leaving 2 bases not matched to a gene. CDR3 amino acids: CASGRQGEAFF. CDR3 sequence (DNA): TGTGCTAGTGGCCGACAGGGGGAAGCTTTCTTT.

The rearrangement uses TRBV7-9 and TRBJ2-7; 14 bases agree with TRBD2. The V and J ends lost 10 bases and 6 bases, in that order; junction bases with no gene match: 5. CDR3 length equals 13 residues. The germline gives CDR1 SEHNR, CDR2 FQNEAQ (reference sequence). The CDR3 coding sequence is TGTGCCACAGGGACTAGCGGGAGATCCGAGCAGTACTTC. It translates to CATGTSGRSEQYF.

The chain carries TRBV3-1 (or the pseudogene TRBV3-2) and TRBJ2-6, with TRBD1 identical over 8 bases. J was trimmed by 0 bases and V by 3 bases; bases with no gene match: 10. CDR1 and CDR2 (germline): LGHDT, YNNKEL (reference sequence). There are 19 residues in the CDR3. The CDR3 nucleotides are TGTGCCAGCAGCCAGACGGGACAGGTATTATTCTCTGGGGCCAACGTCCTGACTTTC. Translating it yields CASSQTGQVLFSGANVLTF.

The chain has TRBV7-2 and TRBJ2-2; TRBD2 matches at 8 bases. The CDR3 runs 17 residues. In germline, CDR1 is SGHTA, CDR2 FQGNSA. Trimming took 2 bases from V and 0 from J; bases not matched to a gene: 5. The CDR3 loop reads CASSLSSGQANTGELFF. DNA for the CDR3: TGTGCCAGCAGCTTATCTAGCGGGCAAGCGAACACCGGGGAGCTGTTTTTT.

The chain is built from TRBV5-1 and TRBJ2-1; 8 bases are a match to TRBD1. Germline V gene lookup returns CDR1 SGHRS and CDR2 YFSETQ. This CDR3 is built from 15 residues. V trimming: 7 bases; J trimming: 0 bases; junction bases outside the gene matches: 6. This chain's CDR3 is CASGGTGSSYNEQFF. As DNA, the CDR3 is TGCGCCAGCGGTGGGACAGGAAGCTCCTACAATGAGCAGTTCTTC.

The chain has TRBV5-6 and TRBJ2-1; TRBD2 matches at 9 bases. Per the germline V gene, CDR1 is SGHDT and CDR2 is YYEEEE. Trimming removed 2 bases from V and 4 bases from J; junction bases left unmatched: 4. The CDR3 is 15 amino acids. CDR3 region: CASSFYSGRYNEQFF. In DNA, the CDR3 is TGTGCCAGCAGCTTTTATAGCGGGAGATACAATGAGCAGTTCTTC.

This sequence joins TRBV5-1 and TRBJ1-5; D might be TRBD1 (5 bases). Germline lookup yields CDR1 SGHRS and CDR2 YFSETQ. This CDR3 is built from 15 residues. Trimming cost V 1 base and J 1 base, with 9 bases left between them. CDR3: CASSLQGGSNQPQHF. CDR3 nucleotides: TGCGCCAGCAGCTTGCAGGGCGGAAGCAATCAGCCCCAGCATTTT. The full variable domain, with the rest looked up from reference TRBV5-1 and TRBJ1-5, is KAGVTQTPRYLIKTRGQQVTLSCSPISGHRSVSWYQQTPGQGLQFLFEYFSETQRNKGNFPGRFSGRQFSNSRSEMNVSTLELGDSALYLCASSLQGGSNQPQHFGDGTRLSIL.

The chain joins TRBV5-1 to TRBJ1-1; TRBD1 aligns across 7 bases. The CDR3 spans 14 residues. With 2 bases clipped from V and 2 bases from J, the junction kept 3 bases outside the gene matches. Germline CDR1 SGHRS, CDR2 YFSETQ. The CDR3 region is CASSLQGFNTEAFF. In nucleotides, the CDR3 is TGCGCCAGCAGCTTACAGGGGTTTAACACTGAAGCTTTCTTT.

This rearrangement joins TRBV27 to TRBJ1-5; unclear D gene. The V gene lost 3 bases and the J gene lost 1 base, with 4 bases spanning the gap. CDR3 length: 13 residues. The V gene's germline CDR1 is MNHEY and CDR2 SMNVEV (reference sequence). The CDR3 DNA is TGTGCCAGCAGTTTCCAGAGCAATCAGCCCCAGCATTTT. Its translation: CASSFQSNQPQHF.

The chain joins TRBV23-1 to TRBJ2-7, with TRBD1 matching 7 bases. TRBV23-1 is labeled an ORF, and its function is uncertain. Trimming took 7 bases from V and 2 from J; bases not matched to a gene: 5. The CDR3 is 13 residues long. As DNA, the CDR3 is TGCGCCAGCACGAACAGGGGCCCCTACGAGCAGTACTTC. Amino acid sequence: CASTNRGPYEQYF.

This rearrangement joins TRBV6-4 to TRBJ2-2, with a tentative D call TRBD2 (6 bases). The CDR3 contains 14 residues. V lost 4 bases and J lost 4, with 10 bases in between. Germline values: CDR1 MRHNA, CDR2 SNTAGT. The CDR3 sequence is CASSVQGLTGELFF. The CDR3 DNA sequence: TGTGCCAGCAGTGTTCAGGGACTCACCGGGGAGCTGTTTTTT.

The chain links TRBV5-1 to TRBJ1-1; 7 positions match TRBD1. The ends lost 5 bases at V and 1 base at J; junction bases unmatched: 8. Germline CDR1 SGHRS, CDR2 YFSETQ. The CDR3 is 15 residues long. CDR3 sequence (DNA): TGCGCCAGCAGAAACAGGGGAGTGGGGAACACTGAAGCTTTCTTT. It yields the protein CASRNRGVGNTEAFF.

V and J are TRBV7-2 and TRBJ2-1; tentative D call: TRBD2 (5 bases). The CDR3 consists of 13 residues. CDR1 is SGHTA, CDR2 FQGNSA, per germline. The V end lost 0 bases, the J end lost 9 bases, and 9 bases lay between the germline ends. CDR3 sequence: CASSLAGRSEQFF. CDR3 bases: TGTGCCAGCAGCTTAGCGGGGAGAAGTGAGCAGTTCTTC. Filled out from reference TRBV7-2 and TRBJ2-1, the complete variable domain reads GAGVSQSPSNKVTEKGKDVELRCDPISGHTALYWYRQSLGQGLEFLIYFQGNSAPDKSGLPSDRFSAERTGGSVSTLTIQRTQQEDSAVYLCASSLAGRSEQFFGPGTRLTVL.

The rearrangement joins TRBV7-9 to TRBJ2-3; D is possibly TRBD1 (5 bases). V lost 5 bases to trimming and J lost 6 bases, with 15 bases between them. Germline V CDR1 and CDR2: SEHNR, FQNEAQ (reference sequence). The CDR3 is made up of 14 amino acids. The CDR3 DNA is TGTGCCAGCAGCCTGGCCCAGGCAGGGGATACGCAGTATTTT. Its translation: CASSLAQAGDTQYF.

The V call is TRBV27, the J call TRBJ2-7; TRBD2 agrees at 12 bases. Germline values: CDR1 MNHEY, CDR2 SMNVEV (reference sequence). J lost 5 bases, V lost 6 bases, and 2 bases had no gene match. The length of the CDR3 is 13 residues. CDR3 nucleotides: TGTGCCAGCAGACTAGCGGGAGGTGACGAGCAGTACTTC. It encodes CASRLAGGDEQYF.

Concerning this clone itself: Within the sample, other DNA sequences also encode this same CDR3. V usage is TRBV6-5 and J usage is TRBJ2-7; 9 bases match TRBD1. Germline V gene lookup returns CDR1 MNHEY and CDR2 SVGAGI. CDR3 length equals 14 residues. J lost 2 bases, V lost 2 bases, and 1 base had no gene match. As DNA, the CDR3 is TGTGCCAGCAGTTACCGGGACAGGGCCTACGAGCAGTACTTC. Residues: CASSYRDRAYEQYF.

The chain couples TRBV5-1 to TRBJ1-1; TRBD1 matches at 11 bases. With 6 bases clipped from V and 5 bases from J, the junction kept 15 bases outside the gene matches. Germline V gives CDR1 SGHRS, CDR2 YFSETQ. This CDR3 is 17 amino acids long. The CDR3 region is CASTFGPGTGGGTEAFF. In DNA form, the CDR3 reads TGCGCCAGCACCTTTGGGCCGGGGACAGGGGGAGGGACTGAAGCTTTCTTT.

The chain couples TRBV7-9 to TRBJ1-1; TRBD1 matches at 8 bases. Germline CDR1 SEHNR, CDR2 FQNEAQ (reference sequence). This CDR3 is built from 14 residues. V lost 6 bases, J lost 6 bases, and 9 bases stayed unmatched. CDR3: CASRRDRGGSEAFF. The CDR3 nucleotides read TGTGCCAGCAGACGTGACAGGGGAGGTTCTGAAGCTTTCTTT.

The chain recombines TRBV7-6 with TRBJ1-2; weak D call: TRBD1 (6 bases). Germline V gene lookup returns CDR1 SGHVS and CDR2 FNYEAQ. This CDR3 spans 13 amino acids. V lost 4 bases, J lost 9 bases, and 15 bases lay in between. CDR3 loop: CASSSQGLFSYTF. CDR3 DNA: TGTGCCAGCAGCTCCCAGGGGTTATTTAGCTACACCTTC.

The J gene is TRBJ2-3, the V gene TRBV25-1; D possibly corresponds to TRBD1 (5 bases). V gave up 1 base and J gave up 4 bases, with 12 bases separating them. The length of the CDR3 is 15 residues. Germline CDR1 MGHDK, CDR2 SYGVNS. For the CDR3, the DNA is TGTGCCAGCAGTGAATTGGGCAGGGATTCAGATACGCAGTATTTT. It specifies CASSELGRDSDTQYF. The full variable domain, completed using reference TRBV25-1 and TRBJ2-3, is EADIYQTPRYLVIGTGKKITLECSQTMGHDKMYWYQQDPGMELHLIHYSYGVNSTEKGDLSSESTVSRIRTEHFPLTLESARPSHTSQYLCASSELGRDSDTQYFGPGTRLTVL.

V usage is TRBV5-6 and J usage is TRBJ2-7, with 9 nucleotides matching TRBD1. Germline CDR1 SGHDT, CDR2 YYEEEE. CDR3 length: 14 amino acids. The ends lost 2 bases at V and 4 bases at J; junction bases unmatched: 4. The DNA for the CDR3 is TGTGCCAGCAGCTTACCGGGACAGGGTTACGAGCAGTACTTC. It codes for CASSLPGQGYEQYF.

The genes are TRBV11-2 and TRBJ1-1, with D possibly being TRBD1 (6 bases). CDR3 length equals 15 residues. Germline CDR1 and CDR2: SGHAT and FQNNGV. Trimming shortened V by 0 bases and J by 4 bases, and 12 bases separated the two germline ends. The chain's CDR3 is CASSLDGGARTEAFF. CDR3 coding DNA: TGTGCCAGCAGCTTAGATGGGGGGGCGCGCACTGAAGCTTTCTTT.

The genes are TRBV28 and TRBJ1-2; no clear D. V was pared by 5 bases and J by 7 bases, with 8 bases between. The germline V gene encodes CDR1 MDHEN and CDR2 SYDVKM. The CDR3 totals 11 residues. The CDR3 DNA reads as TGTGCCAGCAGTCAAACGGGTGGCTACACCTTC. Translating gives CASSQTGGYTF.

The chain has TRBV5-4 and TRBJ2-7, with a weak D call TRBD2 (6 bases). The CDR3 length is 14 residues. V was trimmed by 4 bases and J by 4 bases, leaving 15 bases between them. CDR1 and CDR2 (germline): SGHNT, YYREEE (reference sequence). The CDR3 DNA is TGTGCCAGCAGCAGGGACGGGAGTTCGTACGAGCAGTACTTC. Protein sequence: CASSRDGSSYEQYF.

The chain combines TRBV19 with TRBJ2-7; 8 bases align to TRBD1. The CDR3 runs to 15 residues. After removal of 4 bases from V and 4 bases from J, the junction contained 9 bases not matched to a gene. Germline assignment: CDR1 LNHDA and CDR2 SQIVND (reference sequence). The CDR3 loop reads CASSNSGTGGYEQYF. The CDR3 DNA follows: TGTGCCAGTAGTAATTCCGGGACAGGCGGATACGAGCAGTACTTC.

V and J are TRBV5-5 and TRBJ2-6, with TRBD2 identical over 8 bases. Germline assignment: CDR1 SGHKS and CDR2 YYEKEE (reference sequence). Trimming removed 4 bases from V and 3 bases from J; junction bases left unmatched: 9. CDR3 length equals 17 residues. The CDR3, as DNA: TGTGCCAGCAGCCTTCCTCGGGGGGGCTATGGGGCCAACGTCCTGACTTTC. Its translation: CASSLPRGGYGANVLTF.

The chain has TRBV6-1 and TRBJ2-1; D remains ambiguous. Germline CDR1 is MNHNS and CDR2 is SASEGT. The CDR3 is 15 amino acids. Trimming took off 3 bases at V and 3 bases at J, with 12 bases between the two ends. Here the CDR3 reads CASSEARNLYNEQFF. The CDR3 DNA sequence: TGTGCCAGCAGTGAGGCTAGAAACCTCTACAATGAGCAGTTCTTC.